The clone carrying this TCR beta chain was recorded once. The sample comes from a study of T cell repertoires in ileal Crohn's disease. Time point defined: neoterminal ileum biopsy at postoperative endoscopy, about 6 months after surgery. The CDR3 spans 16 residues. Germline V lookup: CDR1 SGDLS, CDR2 YYNGEE. Deletions cut 3 bases from V and 4 bases from J, with 20 bases between. Assay: immunoSEQ multiplex PCR; the TCRdb copy retains only in-frame clones and omits some. In the table there are some 10,000 clones, roughly 80% of which are singletons. J is TRBJ2-7 and V is TRBV9, with TRBD2 as a possible D gene (8 bases). This sequence was found in an adult with Crohn's disease. Source material: ileal tissue. The CDR3 region has the DNA TGTGCCAGCAGCGCCCGGGAGGGGGCCCCGGGGTACGAGCAGTACTTC. Protein: CASSAREGAPGYEQYF.